The clone carrying this TCR beta chain was seen repeatedly, ten times or more. The antigen is undetermined. TCRdb analysed the 5' RACE reads with MiXCR anew, one entry per CDR3 protein. The profile covers about 120,000 distinct CDR3 sequences, with roughly 3.2% appearing a single time and 1% to 1.5% taken by the ten largest. Trimming removed 4 bases at V and 0 bases at J, with 24 bases between. Germline loops: CDR1 SGHVS, CDR2 FQNEAQ. The CDR3 is 19 residues long. The data belong to a study of neurological immune-mediated disorders. For the study at large: Of the approximately 34 patients with multiple sclerosis, some 31 had relapsing-remitting MS, whereas the remaining 3 had secondary progressive MS. Broader study findings: One related-CDR3 cluster, identified by phylogenetic grouping, held the repertoires of 18 of 34 multiple sclerosis patients and was a possible signature.

The chain uses TRBV7-8 and TRBJ1-1, with TRBD1 as a possible D gene (5 bases). This receptor was identified in a woman aged 25 to 39 with multiple sclerosis. Sample: PBMCs. DNA of the CDR3: TGTGCCAGCAGCTATCCTCCCGGGGCAGGGATAGAAATGAACACTGAAGCTTTCTTT. Protein: CASSYPPGAGIEMNTEAFF.